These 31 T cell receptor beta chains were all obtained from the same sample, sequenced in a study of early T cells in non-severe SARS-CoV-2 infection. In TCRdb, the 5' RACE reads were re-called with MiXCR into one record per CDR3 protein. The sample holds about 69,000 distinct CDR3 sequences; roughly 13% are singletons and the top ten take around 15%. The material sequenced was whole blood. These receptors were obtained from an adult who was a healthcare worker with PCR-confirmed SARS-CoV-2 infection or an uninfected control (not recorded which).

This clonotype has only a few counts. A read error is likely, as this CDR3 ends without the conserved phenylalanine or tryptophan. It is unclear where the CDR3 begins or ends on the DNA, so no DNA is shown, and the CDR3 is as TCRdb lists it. The CDR3 protein is CSVEENGAQV. This rearrangement joins TRBV29-1 to TRBJ2-1; TRBD1 is the table's D call, not checked against the DNA. Germline CDR1 SQVTM, CDR2 ANQGSEA. With termini counted, the CDR3 has 10 amino acids.

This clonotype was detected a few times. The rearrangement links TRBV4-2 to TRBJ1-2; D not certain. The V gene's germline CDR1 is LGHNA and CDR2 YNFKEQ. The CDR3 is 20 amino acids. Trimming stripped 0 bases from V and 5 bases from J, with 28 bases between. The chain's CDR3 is CASSQDLGGIRPEWGYGYTF. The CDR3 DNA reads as TGTGCCAGCAGCCAAGATCTTGGAGGAATCCGACCCGAATGGGGATATGGCTACACCTTC.

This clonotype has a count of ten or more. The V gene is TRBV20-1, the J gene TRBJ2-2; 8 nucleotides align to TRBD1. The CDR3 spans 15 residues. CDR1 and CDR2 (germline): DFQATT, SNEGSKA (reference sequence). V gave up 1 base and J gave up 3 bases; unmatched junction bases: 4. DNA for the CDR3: TGCAGTGCTAGAGCAGGGGGCGCGGACACCGGGGAGCTGTTTTTT. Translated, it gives CSARAGGADTGELFF.

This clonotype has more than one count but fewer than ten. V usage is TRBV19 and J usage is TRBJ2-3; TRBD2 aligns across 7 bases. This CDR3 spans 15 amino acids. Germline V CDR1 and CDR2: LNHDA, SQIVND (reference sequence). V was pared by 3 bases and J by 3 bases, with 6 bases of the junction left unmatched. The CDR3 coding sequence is TGTGCCAGTAGTATCGGATTCGGGGGGACAGATACGCAGTATTTT. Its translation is CASSIGFGGTDTQYF.

The CDR3 reads CASSLSYNSPLHF. The CDR3, as DNA: TGTGCCAGCAGCTTGAGTTATAATTCACCCCTCCACTTT. The V gene is TRBV5-6, the J gene TRBJ1-6, with unresolved D. The CDR3 covers 13 residues. Trimming took 1 base from V and 4 from J, leaving 3 bases between them. Germline assignment: CDR1 SGHDT and CDR2 YYEEEE.

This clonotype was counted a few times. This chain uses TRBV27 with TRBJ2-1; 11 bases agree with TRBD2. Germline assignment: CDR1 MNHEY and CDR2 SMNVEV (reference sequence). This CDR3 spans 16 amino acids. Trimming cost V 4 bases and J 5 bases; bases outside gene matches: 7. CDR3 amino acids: CASSWLAGGLHNEQFF. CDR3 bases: TGTGCCAGCAGTTGGCTAGCGGGGGGTTTACACAATGAGCAGTTCTTC.

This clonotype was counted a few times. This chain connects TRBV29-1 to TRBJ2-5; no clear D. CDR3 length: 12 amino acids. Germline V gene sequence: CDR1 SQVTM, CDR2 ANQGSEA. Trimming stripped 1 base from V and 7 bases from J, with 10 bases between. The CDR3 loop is CSVEGSPGTQYF. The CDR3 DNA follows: TGCAGCGTTGAAGGCAGCCCGGGGACCCAGTACTTC.

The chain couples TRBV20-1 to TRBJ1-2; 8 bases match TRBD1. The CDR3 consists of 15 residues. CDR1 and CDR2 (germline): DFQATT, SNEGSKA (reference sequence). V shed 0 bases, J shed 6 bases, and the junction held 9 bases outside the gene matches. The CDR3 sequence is CSARDLRQGANGYTF. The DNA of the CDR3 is TGCAGTGCTAGAGATCTAAGGCAGGGGGCAAATGGCTACACCTTC.

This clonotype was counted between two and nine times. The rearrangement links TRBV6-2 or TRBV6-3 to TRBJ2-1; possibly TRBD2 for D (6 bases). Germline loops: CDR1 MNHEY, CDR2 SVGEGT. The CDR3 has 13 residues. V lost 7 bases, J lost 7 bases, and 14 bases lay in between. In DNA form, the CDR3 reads TGTGCCAGCACCCTCTCTCTAGCGAATGAGCAGTTCTTC. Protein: CASTLSLANEQFF.

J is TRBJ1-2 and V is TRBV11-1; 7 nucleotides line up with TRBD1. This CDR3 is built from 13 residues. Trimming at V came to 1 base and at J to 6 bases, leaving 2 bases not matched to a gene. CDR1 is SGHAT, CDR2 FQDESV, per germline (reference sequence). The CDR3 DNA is TGTGCCAGCAGCTTAGGAGGGGGCGATGGCTACACCTTC. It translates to CASSLGGGDGYTF.

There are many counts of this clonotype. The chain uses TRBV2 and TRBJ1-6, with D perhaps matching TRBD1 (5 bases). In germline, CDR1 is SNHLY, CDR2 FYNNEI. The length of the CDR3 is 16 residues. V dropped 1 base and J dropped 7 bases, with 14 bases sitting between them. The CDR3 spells CASSEDGAGKNSPLHF. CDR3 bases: TGTGCCAGCAGTGAAGACGGGGCAGGGAAAAATTCACCCCTCCACTTT.

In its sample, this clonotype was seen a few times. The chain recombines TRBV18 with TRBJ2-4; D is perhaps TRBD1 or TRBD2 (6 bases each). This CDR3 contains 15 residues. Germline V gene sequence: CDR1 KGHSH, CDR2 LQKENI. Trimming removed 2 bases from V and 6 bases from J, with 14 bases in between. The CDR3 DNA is TGTGCCAGCTCACCAAATGGGGGGCAGGTAAACATTCAGTACTTC. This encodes CASSPNGGQVNIQYF.

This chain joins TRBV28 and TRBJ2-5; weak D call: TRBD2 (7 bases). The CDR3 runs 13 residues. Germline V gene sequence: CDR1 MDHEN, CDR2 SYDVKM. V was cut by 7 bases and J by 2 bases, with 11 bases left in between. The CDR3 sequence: CASMEGGQETQYF. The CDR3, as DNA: TGTGCCAGCATGGAGGGGGGGCAAGAGACCCAGTACTTC.

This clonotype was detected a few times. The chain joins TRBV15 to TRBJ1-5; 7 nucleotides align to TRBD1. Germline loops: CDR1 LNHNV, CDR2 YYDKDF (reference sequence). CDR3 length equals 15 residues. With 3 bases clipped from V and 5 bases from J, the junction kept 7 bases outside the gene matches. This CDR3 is CATSSRRQGHQPQHF. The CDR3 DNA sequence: TGTGCCACCAGCAGTCGGAGACAGGGCCATCAGCCCCAGCATTTT.

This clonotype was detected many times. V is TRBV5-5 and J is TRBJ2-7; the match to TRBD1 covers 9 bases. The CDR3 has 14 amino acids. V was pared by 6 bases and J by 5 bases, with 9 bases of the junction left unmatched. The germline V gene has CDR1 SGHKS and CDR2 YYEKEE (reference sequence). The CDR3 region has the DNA TGTGCCAGCACCCTACAGGGGGCTTTGAACGAGCAGTACTTC. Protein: CASTLQGALNEQYF.

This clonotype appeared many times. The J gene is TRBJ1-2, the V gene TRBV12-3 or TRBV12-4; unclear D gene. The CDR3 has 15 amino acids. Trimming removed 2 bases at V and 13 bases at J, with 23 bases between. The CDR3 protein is CASSLFGLWSLRPTF. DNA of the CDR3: TGTGCCAGCAGTTTATTTGGCCTGTGGAGCCTTCGTCCCACCTTC.

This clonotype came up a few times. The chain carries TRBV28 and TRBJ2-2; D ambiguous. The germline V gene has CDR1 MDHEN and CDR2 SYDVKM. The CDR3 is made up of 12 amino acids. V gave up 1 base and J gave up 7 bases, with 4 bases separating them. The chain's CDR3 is CASSLFGGELFF. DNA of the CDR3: TGTGCCAGCAGTTTATTTGGCGGGGAGCTGTTTTTT. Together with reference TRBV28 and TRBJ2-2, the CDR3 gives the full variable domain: DVKVTQSSRYLVKRTGEKVFLECVQDMDHENMFWYRQDPGLGLRLIYFSYDVKMKEKGDIPEGYSVSREKKERFSLILESASTNQTSMYLCASSLFGGELFFGEGSRLTVL.

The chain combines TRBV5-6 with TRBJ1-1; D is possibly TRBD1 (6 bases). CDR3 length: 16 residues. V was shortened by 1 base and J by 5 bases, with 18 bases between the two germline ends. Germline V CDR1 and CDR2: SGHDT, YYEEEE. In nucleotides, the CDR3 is TGTGCCAGCAGCTTGAATCGGGGGCAAGGGGTTACTGAAGCTTTCTTT. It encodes CASSLNRGQGVTEAFF.

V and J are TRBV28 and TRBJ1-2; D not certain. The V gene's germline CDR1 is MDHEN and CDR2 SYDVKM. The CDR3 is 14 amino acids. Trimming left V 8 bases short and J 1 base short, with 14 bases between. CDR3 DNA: TGTGCCAGCTTGACATCCCGCATTAACTATGGCTACACCTTC. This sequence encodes CASLTSRINYGYTF.

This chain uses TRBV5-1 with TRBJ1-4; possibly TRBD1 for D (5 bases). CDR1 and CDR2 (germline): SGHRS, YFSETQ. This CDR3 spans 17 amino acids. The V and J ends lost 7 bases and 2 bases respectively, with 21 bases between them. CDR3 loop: CASLDQGRLLTNEKLFF. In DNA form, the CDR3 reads TGCGCCAGCTTAGACCAGGGACGGTTATTGACTAATGAAAAACTGTTTTTT.

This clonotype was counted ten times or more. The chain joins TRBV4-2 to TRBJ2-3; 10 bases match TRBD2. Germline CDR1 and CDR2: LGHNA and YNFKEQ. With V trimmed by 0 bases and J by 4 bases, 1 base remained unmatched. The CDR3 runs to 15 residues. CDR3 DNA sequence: TGTGCCAGCAGCCAAGAAGCGGGGGGGCCAGATACGCAGTATTTT. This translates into CASSQEAGGPDTQYF.

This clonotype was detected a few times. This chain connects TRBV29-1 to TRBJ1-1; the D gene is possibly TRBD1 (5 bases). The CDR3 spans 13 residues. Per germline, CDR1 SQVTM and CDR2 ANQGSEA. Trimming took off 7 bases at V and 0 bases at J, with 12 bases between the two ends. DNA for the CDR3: TGCAGCGCCTTCGGGGGGATGAACACTGAAGCTTTCTTT. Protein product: CSAFGGMNTEAFF.

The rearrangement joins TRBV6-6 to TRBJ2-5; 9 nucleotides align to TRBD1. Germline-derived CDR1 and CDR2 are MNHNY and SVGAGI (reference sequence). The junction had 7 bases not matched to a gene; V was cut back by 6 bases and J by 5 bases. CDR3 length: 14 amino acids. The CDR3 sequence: CASRGRDRDETQYF. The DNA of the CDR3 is TGTGCCAGCAGGGGAAGGGACAGGGATGAGACCCAGTACTTC.

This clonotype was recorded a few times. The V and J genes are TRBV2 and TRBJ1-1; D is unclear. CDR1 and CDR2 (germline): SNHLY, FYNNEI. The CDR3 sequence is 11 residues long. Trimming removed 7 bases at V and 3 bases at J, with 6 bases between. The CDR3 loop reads CASKRDTEAFF. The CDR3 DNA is TGTGCCAGCAAGAGGGACACTGAAGCTTTCTTT.

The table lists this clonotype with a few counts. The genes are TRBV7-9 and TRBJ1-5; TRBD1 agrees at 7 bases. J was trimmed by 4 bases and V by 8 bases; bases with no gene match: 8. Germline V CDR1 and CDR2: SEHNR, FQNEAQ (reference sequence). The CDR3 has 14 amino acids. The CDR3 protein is CASGPGQENQPQHF. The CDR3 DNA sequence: TGTGCCAGCGGGCCTGGACAGGAGAATCAGCCCCAGCATTTT.

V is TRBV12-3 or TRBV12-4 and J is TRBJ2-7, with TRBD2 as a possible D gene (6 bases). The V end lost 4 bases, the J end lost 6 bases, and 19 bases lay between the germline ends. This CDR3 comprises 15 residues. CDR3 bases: TGTGCCAGCAGTTACCCCTCGGGGCGGGGAGGCGAGCAGTACTTC. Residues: CASSYPSGRGGEQYF.

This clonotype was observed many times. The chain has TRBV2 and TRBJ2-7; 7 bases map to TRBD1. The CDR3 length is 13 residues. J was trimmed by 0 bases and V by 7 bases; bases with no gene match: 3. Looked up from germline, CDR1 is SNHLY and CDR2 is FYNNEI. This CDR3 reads CASTGGSSYEQYF. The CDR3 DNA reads TGTGCCAGCACAGGGGGAAGCTCCTACGAGCAGTACTTC.

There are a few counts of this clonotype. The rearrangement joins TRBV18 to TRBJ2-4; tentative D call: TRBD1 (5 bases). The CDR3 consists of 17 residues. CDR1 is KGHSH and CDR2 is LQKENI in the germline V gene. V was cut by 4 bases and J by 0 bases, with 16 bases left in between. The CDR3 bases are TGTGCCAGCTCACGACGAGTCGACAGCGTAGCCAAAAACATTCAGTACTTC. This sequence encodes CASSRRVDSVAKNIQYF. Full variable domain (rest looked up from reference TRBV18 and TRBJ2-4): NAGVMQNPRHLVRRRGQEARLRCSPMKGHSHVYWYRQLPEEGLKFMVYLQKENIIDESGMPKERFSAEFPKEGPSILRIQQVVRGDSAAYFCASSRRVDSVAKNIQYFGAGTRLSVL.

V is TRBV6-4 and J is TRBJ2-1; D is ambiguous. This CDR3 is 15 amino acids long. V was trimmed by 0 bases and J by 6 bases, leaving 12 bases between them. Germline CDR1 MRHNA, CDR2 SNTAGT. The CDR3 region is CASSDSAGQANEQFF. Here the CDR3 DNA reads TGTGCCAGCAGTGACTCCGCAGGCCAAGCCAATGAGCAGTTCTTC.

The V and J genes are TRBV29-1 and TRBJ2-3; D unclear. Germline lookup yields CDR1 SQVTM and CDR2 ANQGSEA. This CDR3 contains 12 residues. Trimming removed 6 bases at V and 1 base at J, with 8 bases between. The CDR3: CSVPVGTDTQYF. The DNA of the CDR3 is TGCAGCGTGCCAGTGGGCACAGATACGCAGTATTTT.

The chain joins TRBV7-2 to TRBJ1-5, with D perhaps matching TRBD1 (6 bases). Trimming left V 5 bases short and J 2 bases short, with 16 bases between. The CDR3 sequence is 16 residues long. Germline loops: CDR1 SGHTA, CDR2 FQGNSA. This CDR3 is CASSPEGGIRNQPQHF. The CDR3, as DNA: TGTGCCAGCAGCCCTGAGGGGGGGATCCGCAATCAGCCCCAGCATTTT.